This is a list of T cell receptor beta chains from one sample in a study of T cell responses to AZD1222 COVID-19 vaccine. Libraries were prepared by immunoSEQ multiplex PCR; TCRdb keeps only in-frame clonotypes and omits some of them. The repertoire holds about 96,000 clones, with roughly 90% as singletons. This sample comprised peripheral blood, obtained on day 0 of AZD1222 vaccination. All receptors come from an adult in good health. Both conserved end residues are part of each CDR3. The D gene is left open where the match is weak. Rows give clone size only sometimes, using once, few, many, or a class for an expanded clone.

j_gene	d_gene	v_gene	abundance	CDR3nt	CDR3aa
TRBJ2-3	-	TRBV3-1/TRBV3-2	-	TGTGCCAGCAGCCAAATAGTTGGGACAGATACGCAGTATTTT	CASSQIVGTDTQYF
TRBJ2-1	-	TRBV7-2	once	TGTGCCAGCAGCACATACGGAGCCCCCTCGAATGAGCAGTTCTTC	CASSTYGAPSNEQFF
TRBJ1-1	TRBD1	TRBV10-3	-	TGTGCCATCGGACAGGGGGTGGGCACTGAAGCTTTCTTT	CAIGQGVGTEAFF
TRBJ2-3	-	TRBV7-2	-	TGTGCCAGCAGCTTAGTTGGGTCTAGCCCGGCAGATACGCAGTATTTT	CASSLVGSSPADTQYF
TRBJ2-7	-	TRBV28	few	TGTGCCAGCAGTTTATTTGGGGCGCAGTACTTC	CASSLFGAQYF
TRBJ1-5	-	TRBV12-3/TRBV12-4	-	TGTGCCAGCACACATAGCAATCAGCCCCAGCATTTT	CASTHSNQPQHF
TRBJ2-7	TRBD1	TRBV7-9	-	TGTGCCAGCAGCTCCGCGGGACAGGGGGTTTACGAGCAGTACTTC	CASSSAGQGVYEQYF
TRBJ1-3	-	TRBV5-1	-	TGCGCCAGCAGCTTAGGCCGGAGGATCGGAAACACCATATATTTT	CASSLGRRIGNTIYF
TRBJ2-3	-	TRBV7-2	-	TGTGCCAGTAAGAGGGCCGGGGGAGATACGCAGTATTTT	CASKRAGGDTQYF
TRBJ2-3	-	TRBV7-2	-	TGTGCCAGCAGCTTTGGTAGCACAGATACGCAGTATTTT	CASSFGSTDTQYF
TRBJ2-3	TRBD2	TRBV5-4	once	TGTGCCAGCACTAGCGGGAGGCTCCCGAATACGCAGTATTTT	CASTSGRLPNTQYF
TRBJ2-7	-	TRBV4-2	-	TGTGCCAGCAGCCAGTGGACAGTCCTACGGGAGCAGTACTTC	CASSQWTVLREQYF
TRBJ1-4	-	TRBV20-1	-	TGCAGTGCTGCAACTAATGAAAAACTGTTTTTT	CSAATNEKLFF
TRBJ2-3	-	TRBV6-5	-	TGTGCCAGCAGTTACTCGCCAGGGAGGAGGCTAGATACGCAGTATTTT	CASSYSPGRRLDTQYF
TRBJ2-2	-	TRBV7-2	-	TGTGCCAGCAGCCCTCCCCGCTGGGGGAGTGGAGAAACCGGGGAGCTGTTTTTT	CASSPPRWGSGETGELFF
TRBJ2-3	-	TRBV7-2	once	TGTGCCAGCAGTCCTAACACAGATACGCAGTATTTT	CASSPNTDTQYF
TRBJ2-7	-	TRBV4-3	-	TGCGCCAGCAGCCAAGATCAAGGAGTCTCCTACGAGCAGTACTTC	CASSQDQGVSYEQYF
TRBJ2-3	-	TRBV9	-	TGTGCCAGCAGCGTAGAGTTCACTCCCGGCACAGATACGCAGTATTTT	CASSVEFTPGTDTQYF
TRBJ2-5	-	TRBV7-2	-	TGTGCCAGCAGCCTTACTGGGACGGCGCAAGAGACCCAGTACTTC	CASSLTGTAQETQYF
TRBJ2-3	-	TRBV7-2	-	TGTGCCAGCATGCGTCGGACCAGCACAGATACGCAGTATTTT	CASMRRTSTDTQYF
TRBJ2-5	-	TRBV2	-	TGTGCCAGCCGGGACAACCAAGAGACCCAGTACTTC	CASRDNQETQYF
TRBJ2-3	TRBD1	TRBV7-2	-	TGTGCCAGCAGCCTAGGGACAGGGGTTACAGATACGCAGTATTTT	CASSLGTGVTDTQYF
TRBJ1-1	-	TRBV5-4	-	TGTGCCAGCAGCTTGCCCGGGGCGAACACTGAAGCTTTCTTT	CASSLPGANTEAFF
TRBJ1-6	-	TRBV6-5	-	TGTGCCGGGCAGGCAGGCTCCTATAATTCACCCCTCCACTTT	CAGQAGSYNSPLHF
TRBJ2-7	TRBD2	TRBV6-5	-	TGTGCCAGCAGGAAGGGACTAGCGGCCTCCTACGAGCAGTACTTC	CASRKGLAASYEQYF
TRBJ2-2	-	TRBV4-3	-	TGCGCCAGCCGGGGCCCAGCCGGGGAGCTGTTTTTT	CASRGPAGELFF
TRBJ2-7	-	TRBV10-3	-	TGTGCCATCAGTGGACATTCGGGGGCTAGCGTCACCTACGAGCAGTACTTC	CAISGHSGASVTYEQYF
TRBJ2-6	-	TRBV7-6	-	TGTGCCAGCAGCTTAGTTCGCCTCCCGGGTGCTGGGGCCAACGTCCTGACTTTC	CASSLVRLPGAGANVLTF
TRBJ1-3	TRBD1	TRBV7-2	-	TGTGCCAGCAGCCCCGAGGCAGGGGGCACTGGAAACACCATATATTTT	CASSPEAGGTGNTIYF
TRBJ2-3	-	TRBV5-1	-	TGCGCCAGCAGCGTTGTCGGGACGTTCCTCACAGATACGCAGTATTTT	CASSVVGTFLTDTQYF
TRBJ2-7	TRBD2	TRBV5-4	-	TGTGCCAGCAGCTCGATGGGACTAGCGGCATACGAGCAGTACTTC	CASSSMGLAAYEQYF
TRBJ1-3	-	TRBV10-3	-	TGTGCCATCAGTGACCCCAACACCATATATTTT	CAISDPNTIYF
TRBJ2-1	-	TRBV5-1	-	TGCGCCAGCAGCTTGGTGGGCGTTAGGGGCAATGAGCAGTTCTTC	CASSLVGVRGNEQFF
TRBJ2-7	-	TRBV28	once	TGTGCCACCAGGGGGGTAGGGGCCGGTTACGAGCAGTACTTC	CATRGVGAGYEQYF
TRBJ1-1	TRBD1	TRBV28	once	TGTGCCAGCAGTTTGAGTGGTAGGGGGCCCAACACTGAAGCTTTCTTT	CASSLSGRGPNTEAFF
TRBJ2-1	-	TRBV28	-	TGTGCCAGCGGCGTGGGGGGATCTGCCTACAATGAGCAGTTCTTC	CASGVGGSAYNEQFF
TRBJ2-7	TRBD2	TRBV5-1	-	TGCGCCAGGTCCGAGACAGACTTTCGGACTAGCGGGACCTACGAGCAGTACTTC	CARSETDFRTSGTYEQYF
TRBJ2-2	-	TRBV3-1/TRBV3-2	-	TGTGCCAGCAGCCAAGATCACGTCGGCGGTACCGGGGAGCTGTTTTTT	CASSQDHVGGTGELFF
TRBJ2-1	-	TRBV7-8	-	TGTGCCAGCAGCTTAAGGCGGATTTACAATGAGCAGTTCTTC	CASSLRRIYNEQFF
TRBJ1-1	-	TRBV11-3	-	TGTGCCAGCAGCTTTGGCAGGGGGAACACTGAAGCTTTCTTT	CASSFGRGNTEAFF
TRBJ1-1	-	TRBV19	-	TGTGCCAGTAGTATTTTCGCTGCGAAGTCGAGTTTTACTGAAGCTTTCTTT	CASSIFAAKSSFTEAFF
TRBJ2-1	-	TRBV6-6	-	TGTGCCAGCAATCTCGGAGGGAGCTCCTACAATGAGCAGTTCTTC	CASNLGGSSYNEQFF
TRBJ1-1	TRBD1	TRBV27	-	TGTGCCAGCAGTTTTGCCGGGACAGGGAGTTTGGGCGGTGAAGCTTTCTTT	CASSFAGTGSLGGEAFF
TRBJ2-5	TRBD1	TRBV19	once	TGTGCCAGTAGTCGGGACAGGGGCCAAGAGACCCAGTACTTC	CASSRDRGQETQYF
TRBJ2-3	TRBD2	TRBV23-1	once	TGCGCCAGCACCCCTCCCCGGACTAGCGGGAGCACAGATACGCAGTATTTT	CASTPPRTSGSTDTQYF
TRBJ2-2	-	TRBV7-8	once	TGTGCCAGCAGCCCGCACGCCTATACGAACACCGGGGAGCTGTTTTTT	CASSPHAYTNTGELFF
TRBJ2-1	TRBD2	TRBV27	-	TGTGCCAGCAGTCTAGCGACTAGCGGAACCTACAATGAGCAGTTCTTC	CASSLATSGTYNEQFF
TRBJ1-6	-	TRBV5-6	-	TGTGCCAGCAGCTCCTCGTGGGGGGGGAAGGGCTATAATTCACCCCTCCACTTT	CASSSSWGGKGYNSPLHF
TRBJ1-3	-	TRBV18	-	TGTGCCAGCTCACCCCCGGGAGGGGAAGGAAACACCATATATTTT	CASSPPGGEGNTIYF
TRBJ1-2	TRBD1	TRBV28	-	TGTGCCAGCAGTTCAGACAGGGATGGCTACACCTTC	CASSSDRDGYTF
TRBJ2-1	-	TRBV28	-	TGTGCCAGCAGTCCCCCACAGACGTGGGGAGACAATGAGCAGTTCTTC	CASSPPQTWGDNEQFF
TRBJ2-5	TRBD1	TRBV19	-	TGTGCCAGTAGTACGACAGGGGGCAGAGAGACCCAGTACTTC	CASSTTGGRETQYF